The rows below give T cell receptor beta chains drawn from one sample of a study of early T cells in non-severe SARS-CoV-2 infection. TCRdb called the 5' RACE reads again in MiXCR, with one record for every CDR3 protein. This repertoire shows about 100,000 distinct CDR3 sequences, approximately 10% found once; its top ten account for approximately 8.1%. Sequencing used whole blood. These receptors were obtained from an adult who was a healthcare worker with PCR-confirmed SARS-CoV-2 infection or an uninfected control (not recorded which). Each CDR3 is given with its conserved first and last residue.

>TRBJ2-5|13|TRBV6-6
CASSFGVQETQYF
>TRBJ2-1|11|TRBV12-3/TRBV12-4
CASSPRDRQFF
>TRBJ2-6|17|TRBV20-1
CSANHAGDPSGANVLTF
>TRBJ2-7|11|TRBV7-8
CASSLSSEQYF
>TRBJ2-1|16|TRBV27
CASFLAGAPGYNEQFF
>TRBJ1-2|12|TRBV6-1
CANGGANYGYTF
>TRBJ1-1|14|TRBV7-9
CASSAQTLNTEAFF
>TRBJ1-1|14|TRBV7-2
CASRTIQSETEAFF
>TRBJ2-7|13|TRBV20-1
CSAMRDSPYEQYF
>TRBJ2-2|14|TRBV6-2/TRBV6-3
CASSPSFSTGELFF
>TRBJ2-5|14|TRBV30
CAWSVQLVQETQYF
>TRBJ2-1|16|TRBV4-3
CASSGQGSSSYNEQFF